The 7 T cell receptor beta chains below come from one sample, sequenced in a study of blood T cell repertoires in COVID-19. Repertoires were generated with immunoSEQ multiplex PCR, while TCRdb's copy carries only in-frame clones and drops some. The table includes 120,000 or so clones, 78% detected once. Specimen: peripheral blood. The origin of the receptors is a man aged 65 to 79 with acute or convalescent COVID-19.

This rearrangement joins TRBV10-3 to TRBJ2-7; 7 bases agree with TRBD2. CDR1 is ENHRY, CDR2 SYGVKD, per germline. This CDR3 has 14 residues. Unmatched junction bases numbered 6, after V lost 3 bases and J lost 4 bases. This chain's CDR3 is CAISEGPRGYEQYF. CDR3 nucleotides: TGTGCCATCAGTGAAGGTCCGCGGGGGTACGAGCAGTACTTC.

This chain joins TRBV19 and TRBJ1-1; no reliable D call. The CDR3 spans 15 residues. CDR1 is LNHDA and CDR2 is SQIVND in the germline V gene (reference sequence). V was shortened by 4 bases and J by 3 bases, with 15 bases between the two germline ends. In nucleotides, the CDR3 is TGTGCCAGTAGTACTACCTCTTCCTTGGACACTGAAGCTTTCTTT. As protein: CASSTTSSLDTEAFF.

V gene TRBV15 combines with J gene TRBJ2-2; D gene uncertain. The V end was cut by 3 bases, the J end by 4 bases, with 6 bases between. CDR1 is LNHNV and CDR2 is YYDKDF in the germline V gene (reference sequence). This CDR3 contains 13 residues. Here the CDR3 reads CATSRKSTGELFF. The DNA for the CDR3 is TGTGCCACCAGCAGGAAGAGCACCGGGGAGCTGTTTTTT.

The CDR3 bases are TGCGCCAGCAGCCAAGATGACAGAGAGCAGTTCTTC. Residues: CASSQDDREQFF. The chain carries TRBV4-3 and TRBJ2-1; the D gene is possibly TRBD1 (5 bases). Trimming took off 0 bases at V and 10 bases at J, with 7 bases between the two ends. Germline CDR1 is LGHNA and CDR2 is YSLEER. This CDR3 is 12 amino acids long.

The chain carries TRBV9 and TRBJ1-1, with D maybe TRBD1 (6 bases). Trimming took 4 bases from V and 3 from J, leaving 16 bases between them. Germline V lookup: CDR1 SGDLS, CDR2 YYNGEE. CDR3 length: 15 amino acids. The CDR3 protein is CASSPQAQGYTEAFF. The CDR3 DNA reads TGTGCCAGCAGCCCCCAGGCACAGGGCTACACTGAAGCTTTCTTT.

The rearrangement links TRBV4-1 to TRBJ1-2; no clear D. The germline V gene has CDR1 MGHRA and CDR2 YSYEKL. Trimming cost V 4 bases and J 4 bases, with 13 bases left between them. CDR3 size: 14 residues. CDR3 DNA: TGCGCCAGCAGCCCAGCACGGGAGCCCTATGGCTACACCTTC. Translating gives CASSPAREPYGYTF.

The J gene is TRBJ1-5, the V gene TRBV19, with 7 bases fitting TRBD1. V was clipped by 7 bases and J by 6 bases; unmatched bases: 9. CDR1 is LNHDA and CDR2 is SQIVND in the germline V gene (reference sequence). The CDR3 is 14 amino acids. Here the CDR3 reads CASTLDRASQPQHF. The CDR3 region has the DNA TGTGCCAGTACTTTAGACAGGGCTTCTCAGCCCCAGCATTTT.